This T cell receptor beta chain was documented in a study of graft-versus-host responses after intestinal transplantation. Study in general: Transplantation in recipients was multivisceral, liver-intestinal, or isolated intestinal. Once they had received anti-thymocyte globulin induction, all recipients took tacrolimus and steroids for around 3 years.

CDR3 length: 16 residues. The V and J ends lost 4 bases and 2 bases respectively, with 16 bases between them. Germline values: CDR1 SGHRS, CDR2 YFSETQ. Assay: immunoSEQ multiplex PCR; the TCRdb copy retains only in-frame clones and omits some. Found here are about 98,000 clones, 86% of them singletons; the top ten hold 1.4%. This TCR was recovered from a human patient who received an intestinal transplant, so some T cells may come from the graft donor. The V gene is TRBV5-1, the J gene TRBJ2-1; TRBD2 might be the D (5 bases). Sequences were derived from PBMCs, sampled 255 days after intestinal transplant. CDR3 protein: CASSTDRTGTYNEQFF. CDR3 bases: TGCGCCAGCAGCACCGACCGCACGGGAACCTACAATGAGCAGTTCTTC.